A selection of T cell receptor beta chains follows, all from one sample in a study of blood T cell repertoires in COVID-19. Sequencing was performed with immunoSEQ multiplex PCR; in TCRdb, only in-frame clones are kept and a portion is missing. This sample carries 300,000 or so clones, 65% to 85% of them seen once, and the ten largest clones take 1.2%. Sequencing input: peripheral blood. The origin of the receptors is a woman in her 50s with acute or convalescent COVID-19. Both conserved end residues are part of each CDR3. Fields, in order: CDR3 length, clone size, J gene, D gene, V gene, CDR3 DNA, CDR3 protein. The D gene is left open where the match is weak. Rows may omit the clone size; those that give it use once, few, many or a size class.

>16|.|TRBJ2-3|TRBD2|TRBV4-2
TGTGCCAGCAGCCAAGAGATAGCGGGGTACACAGATACGCAGTATTTT
CASSQEIAGYTDTQYF
>15|.|TRBJ1-4|.|TRBV21-1
TGTGCCAGCAGCAGAGTCCAGGGTCGCAATGAAAAACTGTTTTTT
CASSRVQGRNEKLFF
>15|.|TRBJ2-5|TRBD1|TRBV9
TGTGCCAGCAGCCCGTGGGGACAGGGGGGAGAGACCCAGTACTTC
CASSPWGQGGETQYF
>15|.|TRBJ1-5|.|TRBV3-1/TRBV3-2
TGTGCCAGCAGCCAGGCCGGGATCAGCAATCAGCCCCAGCATTTT
CASSQAGISNQPQHF
>13|few|TRBJ1-1|.|TRBV19
TGTGCCAGTAGCTCCTACACCGACTCTGAAGCTTTCTTT
CASSSYTDSEAFF
>12|.|TRBJ2-2|TRBD1|TRBV29-1
TGCAGCGCCGGGACAGCTCGGGGGGAGCTGTTTTTT
CSAGTARGELFF
>13|.|TRBJ2-1|.|TRBV11-3
TGTGCCAGCAGCCCCGGAGGGGACAATGAGCAGTTCTTC
CASSPGGDNEQFF
>13|.|TRBJ1-1|.|TRBV6-5
TGTGCCAGCAGCCGACCTCGGAGGACTGAAGCTTTCTTT
CASSRPRRTEAFF
>13|.|TRBJ2-3|.|TRBV2
TGTGCCAGCACTGATGAGTACCTAGATACGCAGTATTTT
CASTDEYLDTQYF
>15|.|TRBJ2-1|.|TRBV7-6
TGTGCCAGCAGCTTAGAACGGGACTGGGGCAATGAGCAGTTCTTC
CASSLERDWGNEQFF
>13|.|TRBJ1-2|.|TRBV19
TGTGCCAGTAGTCGTCAAGGGAGCTATGGCTACACCTTC
CASSRQGSYGYTF
>13|.|TRBJ1-2|.|TRBV5-6
TGTGCCAGCAGCCCCGCGGGGGTTTCTGGCTACACCTTC
CASSPAGVSGYTF
>14|.|TRBJ1-1|TRBD1|TRBV11-2
TGTGCCAGCACCCAAGAGACAGGGCAGACTGAAGCTTTCTTT
CASTQETGQTEAFF
>17|.|TRBJ2-3|TRBD2|TRBV2
TGTGCCAGCAGTAGAGGACTAGCGGGGGGGGACACAGATACGCAGTATTTT
CASSRGLAGGDTDTQYF
>16|.|TRBJ2-2|.|TRBV19
TGTGCCAGTACCGCAGGCCCAGGGAAGAACACCGGGGAGCTGTTTTTT
CASTAGPGKNTGELFF
>14|.|TRBJ2-1|.|TRBV5-3
TGTGCCAGAAGCTTGATCAGGCGAAACGATGAGCAGTTCTTC
CARSLIRRNDEQFF
>15|.|TRBJ1-3|.|TRBV5-4
TGTGCCAGCAGCTCCCTTCTGAGCTCTGGAAACACCATATATTTT
CASSSLLSSGNTIYF
>14|.|TRBJ1-1|.|TRBV7-9
TGTGCCAGCAGCCAGACCTGGGGGGGCACTGAAGCTTTCTTT
CASSQTWGGTEAFF
>17|.|TRBJ1-1|TRBD1|TRBV6-2/TRBV6-3
TGTGCCAGCAGCCCTAGGGGGACAGGGGCCCTTAAGAGAGAAGCTTTCTTT
CASSPRGTGALKREAFF
>16|.|TRBJ2-3|.|TRBV10-3
TGTGCCATCAGTGAGGGTACACAGGGCCGCACAGATACGCAGTATTTT
CAISEGTQGRTDTQYF
>16|.|TRBJ2-5|TRBD1|TRBV4-1
TGCGCCAGCAGCCAAGAGCGCGACAGGGGGGCAGAGACCCAGTACTTC
CASSQERDRGAETQYF
>16|.|TRBJ1-1|.|TRBV2
TGTGCCAGCAGTGAAGCGCGAGGTGGGAGGGACAATGAAGCTTTCTTT
CASSEARGGRDNEAFF
>14|.|TRBJ1-1|TRBD1|TRBV2
TGTGCCAGCAGCACCGGGACAGGGGGAACTGAAGCTTTCTTT
CASSTGTGGTEAFF
>14|.|TRBJ2-3|.|TRBV9
TGTGCCAGCAGTCTCGGTACAGCACAGGGTACGCAGTATTTT
CASSLGTAQGTQYF
>15|.|TRBJ2-2|.|TRBV5-1
TGCGCCAGCAGCTTGGCCTCGGGGAACACCGGGGAGCTGTTTTTT
CASSLASGNTGELFF
>17|.|TRBJ1-2|TRBD1|TRBV5-1
TGCGCCAGCAGCTTGGATCGAATGGGACAGGGTTACTATGGCTACACCTTC
CASSLDRMGQGYYGYTF
>15|.|TRBJ1-1|TRBD1|TRBV19
TGTGCCAGTAGTAACCACCTCAGGGGGGACACTGAAGCTTTCTTT
CASSNHLRGDTEAFF
>14|once|TRBJ1-5|TRBD1|TRBV7-2
TGTGCCAGCAGCTTAAGGGACAGAGATCAGCCCCAGCATTTT
CASSLRDRDQPQHF
>14|.|TRBJ1-5|.|TRBV19
TGTGCCAGTAGTATTTATTCCGGCGGTCAGCCCCAGCATTTT
CASSIYSGGQPQHF
>15|once|TRBJ2-1|TRBD1|TRBV27
TGTGCCAGCAGGCGACAGGGGATGAGCTACAATGAGCAGTTCTTC
CASRRQGMSYNEQFF